Given below is one TCR beta chain in context. It lacks a known antigen. There are no base qualities to consult, and no much larger clone falls within one base. Taken from cysteine to phenylalanine, the CDR3 has 15 residues. Left in the record is the CDR3 DNA by itself, 45 bases read in frame from the first base. The germline V gene yields SGHNT for CDR1 and YENEEA for CDR2. V has 4 bases trimmed and J has 9 bases trimmed; junction bases matching no gene number 11. The data were obtained in a study of T cell responses to AZD1222 COVID-19 vaccine (dated by TCRdb to the early 2020s). Regarding the study in general: TCR sequencing covered 233 trial participants: 207 given two doses of AZD1222 and 26 given two doses of MenACWY control vaccine. Trial participants were enrolled by age into 18-55, 56-69 and 70-plus year subgroups, with about 150, 28 and 57 TCR-sequenced participants respectively.

Study-wide conclusions, independent of this receptor: Conclusions about previously exposed vaccinees are limited, since just six or seven AZD1222 recipients were seropositive for SARS-CoV-2 at baseline. Nearly half of unique spike-specific TCRs reportedly recognized epitopes outside regions mutated in the B.1.351 and B.1.1.7 variants. In the small 56-69-year group, the increase in depth fell short of significance, most likely because of low power. Because no day 14 peak-response samples were available, repertoires were characterized only after the peak T cell response. Participants were mostly white British, with more females than males. The authors suggested clonal diversity may have been underestimated. Spike-specific TCR breadth and depth rose significantly after two AZD1222 doses compared with day 0 and with MenACWY recipients. The whole spike protein was spanned by vaccine-associated CD4 TCRs, and dominant responses were seen in regions 160-218 and 743-854.

Reading the label with the study, this specimen's time point is: about 28 days (+/-7) after the second vaccine dose. AZD1222 recipients given second doses at about 4 weeks or at about 12 weeks were pooled, since spike-specific TCR depth and breadth were not found to differ between the two schedules. Vaccinee samples were obtained from the UK trials COV001 and COV002, which included a single-blind randomized controlled phase 2/3 trial of AZD1222 (ChAdOx1 nCoV-19) in healthy adults. For TCRbeta chain sequencing, PBMC samples were collected from trial participants at day 0 and at day 28 after the second dose. The CDR3 regions of human TCRbeta chains were analyzed by immunosequencing. Per the source publication's procedure: Repertoire TCRs were matched against a reference library of SARS-CoV-2-specific TCRs generated with the MIRA antigen-specificity platform. Breadth was defined as the fraction of unique TCRs that were SARS-CoV-2-associated, and depth was defined as the fraction of total T cells that were SARS-CoV-2-associated. Using the MIRA data, every spike-specific TCR was mapped to the spike region that the TCR reacted to and assigned to either a CD4 or a CD8 class. Log10-transformed breadth and depth values were compared by one-way ANOVA with Sidak's multiple comparisons tests. Imported from immuneACCESS, the table was reduced by TCRdb to in-frame sequences with V and J called. These copies leave out some clones; in studies compared against another copy, an unresolved V gene accounts for under half, and the cause of the remainder is not known. V, J and clone size are those of that table, while D and trimming were read from the DNA. The sample includes about 73,000 clones, with about 88% observed a single time. Approximately 9.3% of the sample is taken by the ten largest.

This sample comprised peripheral blood, obtained 28 days after the second AZD1222 dose. The sequence links TRBV11-3 to TRBJ2-1, with 8 bases aligning to TRBD2. The TCR originated in an adult who received the AZD1222 COVID-19 vaccine. The CDR3 sequence is CASSSEPGLVTEQFF. The DNA reads as follows: TGTGCCAGCAGCTCGGAGCCGGGACTAGTGACTGAGCAGTTCTTC. Outside the CDR3, residues come from the reference TRBV11-3 and TRBJ2-1 proteins, so the full variable domain is: EAGVVQSPRYKIIEKKQPVAFWCNPISGHNTLYWYLQNLGQGPELLIRYENEEAVDDSQLPKDRFSAERLKGVDSTLKIQPAELGDSAVYLCASSSEPGLVTEQFFGPGTRLTVL.